This T cell receptor (beta chain) derives from a study of T-cell reconstitution after alpha-beta-depleted transplantation in children. Construction of the TCRbeta library involved unique molecular identifiers. TCRdb reanalysed the PCR reads using MiXCR and keeps one entry per CDR3 protein. The table includes more than 550,000 distinct CDR3 sequences, roughly 10% detected once. This clonotype was recorded a few times. The CDR3 has 15 amino acids. J lost 2 bases, V lost 3 bases, and 5 bases had no gene match. Per germline, CDR1 SGHRS and CDR2 YFSETQ. This TCR was recovered from a human donor who donated a stem cell graft to a child with acute myeloid leukemia. The chain uses TRBV5-1 and TRBJ2-7, with TRBD2 matching 10 bases. The specimen comprised PBMCs from the stem cell graft donor, sampled from the stem cell graft. The CDR3 loop is CASSSRTSGPYEQYF. CDR3 coding DNA: TGCGCCAGCAGCTCCCGGACTAGCGGACCCTACGAGCAGTACTTC. The full variable domain, with the rest looked up from reference TRBV5-1 and TRBJ2-7, is KAGVTQTPRYLIKTRGQQVTLSCSPISGHRSVSWYQQTPGQGLQFLFEYFSETQRNKGNFPGRFSGRQFSNSRSEMNVSTLELGDSALYLCASSSRTSGPYEQYFGPGTRLTVT.